This is a list of T cell receptor beta chains from one sample in a study of CD8+ T cells in alopecia areata. The repertoire was sequenced with immunoSEQ multiplex PCR; TCRdb's copy has only in-frame clones and lacks some. The sample has about 120,000 clones, about 50% seen once; the top ten hold 0.46%. Here the sequenced sample was CD4+ T cells sorted from blood, taken at week 4, from a patient treated with tofacitinib. The origin of the receptors is a human donor with alopecia areata. Each CDR3 is given with its conserved first and last residue. A D gene is named only where the DNA matches it firmly. Clone size, where shown, is once, few, many, or a class for clones that have expanded.

D gene,clone size,J gene,V gene,CDR3 protein,CDR3 DNA
.,few,TRBJ1-4,TRBV6-6,CASSSHQEANEKLFF,TGTGCCAGCAGTTCTCATCAGGAGGCTAATGAAAAACTGTTTTTT
TRBD2,.,TRBJ2-7,TRBV30,CAVLAGGPVQYF,TGTGCCGTACTAGCGGGAGGGCCTGTGCAGTACTTC
.,.,TRBJ1-2,TRBV11-2,CASSFRGSPAYGYTF,TGTGCCAGCAGCTTTAGGGGCAGCCCAGCCTATGGCTACACCTTC
.,.,TRBJ2-1,TRBV29-1,CSAGGQESSYNEQFF,TGCAGCGCCGGCGGCCAGGAAAGCTCCTACAATGAGCAGTTCTTC
.,.,TRBJ2-7,TRBV18,CASSPSRWGSLYEQYF,TGTGCCAGCTCACCTAGCAGGTGGGGGAGTCTCTACGAGCAGTACTTC
.,few,TRBJ1-5,TRBV2,CASSEAAWQPQHF,TGTGCCAGCAGCGAAGCGGCTTGGCAGCCCCAGCATTTT
.,.,TRBJ1-5,TRBV4-1,CASSLPGSGQPQHF,TGCGCCAGCAGCCTGCCTGGGTCCGGGCAGCCCCAGCATTTT
.,.,TRBJ2-7,TRBV15,CATSNDRREQYF,TGTGCCACCAGCAACGACCGAAGAGAGCAGTACTTC
.,.,TRBJ2-3,TRBV7-9,CASSLVAGDTQYF,TGTGCCAGCAGCTTAGTCGCTGGGGATACGCAGTATTTT
TRBD1,.,TRBJ2-5,TRBV28,CASSSPGQQETQYF,TGTGCCAGCAGTTCGCCGGGACAGCAAGAGACCCAGTACTTC
TRBD1,once,TRBJ2-5,TRBV9,CASSVAGTGMETQYF,TGTGCCAGCAGCGTGGCCGGGACAGGCATGGAGACCCAGTACTTC
.,few,TRBJ2-7,TRBV10-3,CAIKAEYEQYF,TGTGCCATCAAAGCGGAGTACGAGCAGTACTTC
.,.,TRBJ2-3,TRBV5-6,CASSLGGTDTQYF,TGTGCCAGCAGCTTGGGCGGGACAGATACGCAGTATTTT
.,.,TRBJ2-5,TRBV29-1,CRAGGPQETQYF,TGCAGAGCTGGGGGGCCTCAAGAGACCCAGTACTTC
.,.,TRBJ1-1,TRBV29-1,CSAQYTEAFF,TGCAGCGCACAATACACTGAAGCTTTCTTT
.,.,TRBJ1-5,TRBV2,CASSELYSNQPQHF,TGTGCCAGCAGCGAACTCTATAGCAATCAGCCCCAGCATTTT
.,.,TRBJ2-5,TRBV30,CAWWGDRTEGTQYF,TGTGCCTGGTGGGGCGACAGGACCGAGGGGACCCAGTACTTC
.,.,TRBJ1-3,TRBV29-1,CSVENVYAEAGNTIYF,TGCAGCGTTGAAAACGTGTACGCGGAGGCCGGAAACACCATATATTTT
.,.,TRBJ1-5,TRBV29-1,CSVEGQEGEPQHF,TGCAGCGTTGAAGGGCAGGAAGGAGAGCCCCAGCATTTT
.,.,TRBJ2-7,TRBV25-1,CASSDFPGSGGDEQYF,TGTGCCAGCAGTGACTTCCCGGGCTCCGGGGGCGACGAGCAGTACTTC
.,.,TRBJ1-6,TRBV5-1,CASSPPGVNSPLHF,TGCGCCAGCAGCCCGCCGGGTGTTAATTCACCCCTCCACTTT
TRBD1,.,TRBJ1-1,TRBV2,CASRDSMNTEAFF,TGTGCCAGTAGGGACAGTATGAACACTGAAGCTTTCTTT
.,.,TRBJ2-2,TRBV7-8,CASSPIPGFNTGELFF,TGTGCCAGCAGCCCAATACCGGGATTTAACACCGGGGAGCTGTTTTTT
.,.,TRBJ1-5,TRBV2,CASSLNQPQHF,TGTGCCAGCTCGCTAAATCAGCCCCAGCATTTT
.,.,TRBJ2-1,TRBV29-1,CSVEDLAGTYNEQFF,TGCAGCGTTGAAGATCTGGCAGGGACCTACAATGAGCAGTTCTTC
TRBD1,.,TRBJ1-6,TRBV5-1,CASSFTRQGESPLHF,TGCGCCAGCAGCTTCACGAGACAGGGGGAGTCACCCCTCCACTTT
.,.,TRBJ1-5,TRBV4-1,CASSQSTKQPQHF,TGCGCCAGCAGCCAATCTACTAAGCAGCCCCAGCATTTT
.,once,TRBJ2-3,TRBV6-5,CASSYSRGSTDTQYF,TGTGCCAGCAGTTACTCGAGAGGGAGCACAGATACGCAGTATTTT
.,many,TRBJ1-2,TRBV6-6,CASSKGGVPYGYTF,TGTGCCAGCAGTAAGGGAGGGGTCCCCTATGGCTACACCTTC
.,.,TRBJ2-1,TRBV11-2,CASSLERVEQFF,TGTGCCAGCAGCTTAGAGCGGGTCGAGCAGTTCTTC
.,few,TRBJ1-5,TRBV19,CASSTGFWSNQPQHF,TGTGCCAGTAGTACAGGGTTTTGGAGCAATCAGCCCCAGCATTTT
TRBD1,.,TRBJ1-5,TRBV7-2,CASSGRATGGHQPQHF,TGTGCCAGCAGCGGAAGGGCGACAGGGGGCCATCAGCCCCAGCATTTT
.,few,TRBJ2-5,TRBV29-1,CSVPYQETQYF,TGCAGCGTTCCGTACCAAGAGACCCAGTACTTC
TRBD1,.,TRBJ1-5,TRBV6-1,CASSEGRGGNQPQHF,TGTGCCAGCAGTGAAGGCAGGGGGGGCAATCAGCCCCAGCATTTT
TRBD2,.,TRBJ2-3,TRBV29-1,CSVTPQLAGGPADTQYF,TGCAGCGTGACTCCCCAACTAGCGGGGGGGCCCGCAGATACGCAGTATTTT
.,few,TRBJ2-7,TRBV6-1,CASKWVADSSYEQYF,TGTGCCAGCAAATGGGTAGCGGATAGCTCCTACGAGCAGTACTTC
TRBD2,.,TRBJ2-1,TRBV19,CASSGGTSGASYNEQFF,TGTGCCAGTAGTGGGGGGACTAGCGGGGCCTCCTACAATGAGCAGTTCTTC
.,.,TRBJ2-5,TRBV2,CASSASGVVGRTQYF,TGTGCCAGCAGTGCATCCGGGGTAGTTGGTCGGACCCAGTACTTC
.,few,TRBJ2-5,TRBV20-1,CSAQQETQYF,TGCAGTGCCCAACAAGAGACCCAGTACTTC
.,once,TRBJ1-1,TRBV29-1,CSVEVPASNTEAFF,TGCAGCGTTGAAGTTCCGGCCTCGAACACTGAAGCTTTCTTT
TRBD1,.,TRBJ2-7,TRBV4-1,CASRGFVQGVYEQYF,TGCGCCAGCCGCGGGTTCGTCCAGGGGGTCTACGAGCAGTACTTC
.,.,TRBJ1-2,TRBV14,CATAAWENYGYTF,TGTGCCACGGCGGCGTGGGAGAACTATGGCTACACCTTC
.,.,TRBJ1-1,TRBV7-9,CASSSAALRTEAFF,TGTGCCAGCAGCTCCGCCGCACTACGCACTGAAGCTTTCTTT
TRBD1,few,TRBJ2-6,TRBV28,CASSQTGAGANVLTF,TGTGCCAGCAGTCAAACAGGGGCTGGGGCCAACGTCCTGACTTTC
TRBD2,.,TRBJ2-7,TRBV11-2,CASSSVAGVVYEQYF,TGTGCCAGCAGCTCTGTAGCGGGAGTTGTGTACGAGCAGTACTTC
.,.,TRBJ1-1,TRBV11-2,CASSLSRSLRNTEAFF,TGTGCCAGCAGCTTGTCCCGGTCCCTCCGGAACACTGAAGCTTTCTTT
TRBD1,few,TRBJ2-7,TRBV29-1,CSVEGQGHGEQYF,TGCAGCGTTGAAGGACAGGGGCATGGTGAGCAGTACTTC
.,few,TRBJ2-6,TRBV6-4,CASSRGTGANVLTF,TGTGCCAGCAGTAGGGGTACTGGGGCCAACGTCCTGACTTTC
TRBD2,.,TRBJ2-7,TRBV27,CASSRGRTSGYSTYEQYF,TGTGCCAGCAGCCGGGGTCGGACTAGCGGGTACTCAACCTACGAGCAGTACTTC
.,.,TRBJ2-5,TRBV2,CASSQETQYF,TGTGCCAGCAGTCAAGAGACCCAGTACTTC